Following are 7 T cell receptor beta chains from one sample sequenced in a study of cytomegalovirus exposure and HLA in healthy donors. The PCR used 60 Vbeta and 13 Jbeta primers. Data came from immunoSEQ multiplex PCR; TCRdb stores just in-frame clones and leaves some out. The table has around 100,000 clones, more than 60% seen once. Sequencing was done on a sample of PBMCs. The receptors originated from a female donor in good health and CMV-seropositive.

This chain uses TRBV9 with TRBJ2-2; 8 bases align to TRBD2. Per germline, CDR1 SGDLS and CDR2 YYNGEE. The CDR3 is made up of 15 amino acids. Losses at the gene ends were 5 bases for V and 4 bases for J; bases not matched to a gene: 7. The CDR3 sequence is CASSDTSGGTGELFF. Written as DNA, the CDR3 is TGTGCCAGCAGTGACACTAGCGGAGGCACCGGGGAGCTGTTTTTT.

The V gene is TRBV9, the J gene TRBJ1-1; 8 bases align to TRBD1. V trimming: 1 base; J trimming: 4 bases; junction bases outside the gene matches: 6. Germline-derived CDR1 and CDR2 are SGDLS and YYNGEE. The CDR3 has 15 residues. The CDR3 sequence: CASSVRPGGVTEAFF. The CDR3 coding sequence is TGTGCCAGCAGCGTACGCCCAGGGGGCGTCACTGAAGCTTTCTTT.

Concerning this clone itself: Different DNA sequences within this sample yield the same CDR3. The chain joins TRBV15 to TRBJ1-1; D gene uncertain. The CDR3 runs 12 residues. CDR1 LNHNV and CDR2 YYDKDF come from the germline V gene (reference sequence). Between the trimmed V and J ends, which lost 1 base and 5 bases, there was a span of 5 bases. Here the CDR3 DNA reads TGTGCCACCAGCAGAGCAGATACTGAAGCTTTCTTT. Translated, it gives CATSRADTEAFF.

The J gene is TRBJ1-5, the V gene TRBV6-1; D might be TRBD1 (6 bases). Trimming left V 7 bases short and J 0 bases short, with 10 bases between. Germline CDR1 and CDR2: MNHNS and SASEGT. CDR3 length equals 14 residues. Written as DNA, the CDR3 is TGTGCCAGCATACGACAGGATAGCAATCAGCCCCAGCATTTT. This gives the protein CASIRQDSNQPQHF.

The V and J genes are TRBV5-4 and TRBJ2-1; possible D gene TRBD2, 5 bases. The germline V gene has CDR1 SGHNT and CDR2 YYREEE (reference sequence). The CDR3 covers 13 residues. The V and J ends lost 9 bases and 6 bases respectively, with 16 bases between them. The CDR3 DNA reads as TGTGCCACCGCTGGGGTCCGGGGCAATGAGCAGTTCTTC. It specifies CATAGVRGNEQFF.

The chain employs TRBV19 and TRBJ1-1, with TRBD1 matching over 7 bases. This CDR3 spans 18 amino acids. In germline, CDR1 is LNHDA, CDR2 SQIVND (reference sequence). V shed 5 bases and J 1 base; nucleotides not matched to a gene: 16. The CDR3 reads CASSARATTGFANTEAFF. The CDR3 nucleotides are TGTGCCAGTAGTGCTAGGGCCACGACAGGGTTCGCGAACACTGAAGCTTTCTTT.

The rearrangement uses TRBV1 and TRBJ1-2. TRBV1 is a recognized pseudogene. The CDR3 contains 15 residues. The DNA for the CDR3 is TGCACCAGCAGCCAAGAGAGGGAAGGTTGGTATGGCTACACCTTC. Translating it yields CTSSQEREGWYGYTF.